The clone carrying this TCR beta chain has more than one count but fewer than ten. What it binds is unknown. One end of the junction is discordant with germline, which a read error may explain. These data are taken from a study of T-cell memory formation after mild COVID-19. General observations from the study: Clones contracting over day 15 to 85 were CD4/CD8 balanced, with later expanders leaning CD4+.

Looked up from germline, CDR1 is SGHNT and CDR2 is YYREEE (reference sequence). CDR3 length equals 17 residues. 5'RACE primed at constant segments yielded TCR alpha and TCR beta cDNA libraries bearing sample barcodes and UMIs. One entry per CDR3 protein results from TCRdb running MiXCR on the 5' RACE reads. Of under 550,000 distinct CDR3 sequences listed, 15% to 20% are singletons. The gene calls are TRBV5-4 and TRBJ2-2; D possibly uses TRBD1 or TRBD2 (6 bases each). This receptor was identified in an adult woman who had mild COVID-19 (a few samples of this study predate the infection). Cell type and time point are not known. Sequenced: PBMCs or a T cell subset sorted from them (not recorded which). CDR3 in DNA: TGTGCCAGCAGCTTGCCGAGGGGGGCGTCGAAAACCGGGGAGCTGTTTTTT. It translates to CASSLPRGASKTGELFF.